This record looks at one TCR beta chain sequence and its context. Antigen unknown. This entry comes from a study of cytomegalovirus exposure and HLA in healthy donors. Study-level results: Researchers catalogued approximately 160 TCR beta chains as cytomegalovirus-associated. A later analysis reported that several of the most significant clusters appeared to be linked to common viral pathogens, among them Epstein-Barr virus.

Trimming pared 5 bases from V and 2 bases from J, leaving 9 bases between. The CDR3 is 13 amino acids. Germline V lookup: CDR1 SGHVS, CDR2 FNYEAQ. Vbeta (60) and Jbeta (13) primers were used in the PCR. Sequenced by immunoSEQ multiplex PCR; TCRdb stores in-frame clones only, minus some. The sample carries over 100,000 clones, more than 75% recorded once. Sequencing was done on a sample of PBMCs. This TCR was sampled from a woman aged 50 to 60 in good health and CMV-seropositive. This chain joins TRBV7-6 and TRBJ1-2; D is unresolved. This chain's CDR3 is CASSHRSNYGYTF. As DNA, the CDR3 is TGTGCCAGCAGCCACAGATCCAACTATGGCTACACCTTC.